This TCR beta chain was captured by sequencing in a study of OX40 agonist ivuxolimab in advanced cancers. Using immunoSEQ multiplex PCR, the repertoire was profiled, and TCRdb retains in-frame clones only, with some absent. In the table there are around 40,000 clones, approximately 80% of which are singletons. CDR3 size: 15 residues. The V end lost 0 bases, the J end lost 10 bases, and 13 bases lay between the germline ends. The germline V gene has CDR1 MGHRA and CDR2 YSYEKL. The chain has TRBV4-1 and TRBJ1-6; D is perhaps TRBD1 (6 bases). Sequences were derived from CD4+ or CD8+ T cells sorted from blood, sampled in a trial of the OX40 agonist ivuxolimab. This TCR derives from an adult with an advanced solid tumor such as melanoma, head and neck, liver or kidney cancer. CDR3 residues: CASSQEIGRGSPLHF. In DNA form, the CDR3 reads TGCGCCAGCAGCCAAGAAATCGGCAGGGGCTCACCCCTCCACTTT.